Presented here are 9 T cell receptor beta chains from one specimen sequenced in a study of CD8+CD57+ T cells in acquired aplastic anemia. The TCR beta profiling, which covered VDJ combination and CDR3 sequence, was carried out using genomic DNA as the template. TCRdb fed the reads into MiXCR, producing one record per CDR3 protein. The sample consists of about 180,000 distinct CDR3 sequences, less than 60% of them appearing once. Previously, flow cytometry had revealed CD8+CD57+ cell expansion in the patients chosen for sequencing. Sequencing used sorted CD4+, CD8+, or CD8+CD57+ T cells (not recorded which) from PBMCs. Receptor source: a human donor with aplastic anemia.

This rearrangement joins TRBV10-3 to TRBJ2-2; possible D gene TRBD1, 6 bases. V was shortened by 10 bases and J by 6 bases, with 21 bases between the two germline ends. CDR3 size: 15 residues. CDR1 and CDR2 from the germline V gene are ENHRY and SYGVKD. The CDR3 nucleotides read TGTGCCACCAAGGGGCCAGGGGCGTTAGCCGGGGAGCTGTTTTTT. This gives the protein CATKGPGALAGELFF.

A remark on this clonotype: It may be a read error: a sequence one base away is much more abundant. The J gene is TRBJ2-7, the V gene TRBV5-5, with D possibly called TRBD1 or TRBD2 (6 bases each). The V gene lost 0 bases and the J gene lost 8 bases, with 21 bases spanning the gap. In germline, CDR1 is SGHKS, CDR2 YYEKEE (reference sequence). This CDR3 region has 16 residues. DNA of the CDR3: TGTGCCAGCAGCTTGGCCCTCGGGGGCAGGGGTGACAAGCAGTACTTC. It specifies CASSLALGGRGDKQYF.

The gene calls are TRBV7-2 and TRBJ2-5, with D unresolved. V lost 3 bases and J 4 bases, leaving 9 bases between the germline ends. This CDR3 comprises 13 residues. Germline V gene data show CDR1 as SGHTA and CDR2 as FQGNSA. CDR3 sequence: CASSFGVLETQYF. CDR3 in DNA: TGTGCCAGCAGCTTTGGGGTTTTAGAGACCCAGTACTTC.

This chain links TRBV4-1 with TRBJ2-6, with a tentative D call TRBD2 (5 bases). The CDR3 has 20 residues. Germline CDR1 reads MGHRA; CDR2 reads YSYEKL. Trimming shortened V by 1 base and J by 1 base, and 20 bases separated the two germline ends. As DNA, the CDR3 is TGCGCCAGCAGCCAAGCCACTTATGAGGGTGGGCTTTCTGGGGCCAACGTCCTGACTTTC. It is translated as CASSQATYEGGLSGANVLTF.

V usage is TRBV2 and J usage is TRBJ1-1; 7 bases are shared with TRBD1. The CDR3 consists of 13 residues. Per germline, CDR1 SNHLY and CDR2 FYNNEI. V was clipped by 5 bases and J by 3 bases; unmatched bases: 3. CDR3 coding DNA: TGTGCCAGCAGTTCCAGGGGGGACACTGAAGCTTTCTTT. It is translated as CASSSRGDTEAFF.

V usage is TRBV6-1 and J usage is TRBJ2-1; D possibly matches TRBD1 or TRBD2 (5 bases each). CDR3 length: 17 residues. V lost 4 bases, J lost 0 bases, and 16 bases lay in between. Germline lookup yields CDR1 MNHNS and CDR2 SASEGT. The CDR3 spells CASSARGSFSSYNEQFF. CDR3 nucleotides: TGTGCCAGCAGTGCTCGGGGCAGCTTCAGCTCCTACAATGAGCAGTTCTTC.

This rearrangement joins TRBV20-1 to TRBJ2-7; 9 nucleotides line up with TRBD1. Looked up from germline, CDR1 is DFQATT and CDR2 is SNEGSKA (reference sequence). The CDR3 runs 15 residues. Trimming cost V 5 bases and J 0 bases; bases outside gene matches: 8. The CDR3 DNA sequence: TGCAGTGCTCACCGAGGGACAGGGAGCTCCTACGAGCAGTACTTC. Residues: CSAHRGTGSSYEQYF.

This clonotype was picked up many times. This chain links TRBV6-1 with TRBJ1-6; 7 bases align to TRBD1. The CDR3 is 14 amino acids. Germline V CDR1 and CDR2: MNHNS, SASEGT. After removal of 4 bases from V and 7 bases from J, the junction contained 4 bases not matched to a gene. The CDR3 DNA sequence: TGTGCCAGCAGTGTTGCAGGGGGGAATTCACCCCTCCACTTT. Amino acid sequence: CASSVAGGNSPLHF.

CDR3 DNA sequence: TGTGCCAGCAGTGAAGCGCGGGGAGGCCGGTACGAGCAGTACTTC. Its translation: CASSEARGGRYEQYF. The rearrangement joins TRBV2 to TRBJ2-7, with D tentatively TRBD2 (6 bases). Trimming left V 0 bases short and J 4 bases short, with 13 bases between. CDR1 and CDR2 (germline): SNHLY, FYNNEI. This CDR3 is 15 amino acids long.